The clone carrying this T cell receptor (beta chain) appeared a few times. This sample also contains other DNA sequences that code for the same CDR3. This specimen belongs to a study of blood T cell repertoires in COVID-19. As for the study in general: COVID-19 samples, acute and convalescent, were from the United States, Italy and Spain.

Seattle patient enrollment occurred during active infection, with longitudinal follow-up thereafter. In the original workflow: Using reference gene primer amplification, nucleated cell counts were estimated. The data were produced by immunoSEQ multiplex PCR, yet TCRdb's version contains in-frame clones alone and is incomplete. The D gene and trimming were derived from the DNA, and the V and J assignments and clone size from that table. This table holds 350,000 to 450,000 clones, 75% to 90% found once. V was clipped by 0 bases and J by 6 bases; unmatched bases: 2. Looked up from germline, CDR1 is SGHRS and CDR2 is YFSETQ. This CDR3 region has 14 residues.

The specimen sequenced was peripheral blood. The chain has TRBV5-1 and TRBJ2-2; the match to TRBD1 covers 7 bases. The TCR was taken from a woman aged 60-75 years with COVID-19, enrolled during active disease. In DNA form, the CDR3 reads TGCGCCAGCAGCTTGGGGCAGGGGGCCGGGGAGCTGTTTTTT. It translates to CASSLGQGAGELFF.